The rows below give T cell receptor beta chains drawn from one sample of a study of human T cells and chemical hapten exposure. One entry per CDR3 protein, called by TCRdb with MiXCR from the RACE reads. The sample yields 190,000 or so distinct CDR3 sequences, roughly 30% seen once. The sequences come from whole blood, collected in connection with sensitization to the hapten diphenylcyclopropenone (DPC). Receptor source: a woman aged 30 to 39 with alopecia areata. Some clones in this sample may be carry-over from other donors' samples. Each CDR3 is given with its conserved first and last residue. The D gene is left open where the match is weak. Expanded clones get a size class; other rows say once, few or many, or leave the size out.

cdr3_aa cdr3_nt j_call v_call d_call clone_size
CSVEVTGTGPKRGYEQYF TGCAGCGTTGAAGTAACCGGGACAGGGCCTAAAAGAGGCTACGAGCAGTACTTC TRBJ2-7 TRBV29-1 TRBD1 NA
CASSPDRGRFSTEAFF TGTGCCAGCAGCCCGGACAGGGGGCGCTTCAGCACTGAAGCTTTCTTT TRBJ1-1 TRBV28 TRBD1 NA
CASSYSAGTTEQYF TGTGCCAGCAGTTACTCAGCCGGGACCACCGAGCAGTACTTC TRBJ2-7 TRBV6-5 NA few
CASSQIDKSGEQYF TGTGCCAGCAGCCAAATCGACAAATCCGGGGAGCAGTACTTC TRBJ2-7 TRBV7-6 NA many
CASSLATGSYGYTF TGTGCCAGCAGTCTCGCGACAGGGAGCTATGGCTACACCTTC TRBJ1-2 TRBV28 TRBD1 NA
CSASTGDATYEQYF TGCAGTGCTTCGACGGGAGATGCCACCTACGAGCAGTACTTC TRBJ2-7 TRBV20-1 NA NA
CSVELTRYTEAFF TGCAGCGTTGAATTAACACGGTACACTGAAGCTTTCTTT TRBJ1-1 TRBV29-1 NA few
CASSLWGREQYF TGTGCCAGCAGTCTCTGGGGGCGCGAGCAGTACTTC TRBJ2-7 TRBV7-2 NA NA
CASSPSEWDIQYF TGTGCCAGCTCACCATCCGAATGGGACATTCAGTACTTC TRBJ2-4 TRBV18 NA NA
CASSSLGPSLNEQFF TGTGCCAGCAGCTCTTTGGGGCCTTCTCTCAATGAGCAGTTCTTC TRBJ2-1 TRBV28 NA NA
CASSLGTGMREKLFF TGTGCCAGCAGCTTAGGGACAGGGATGAGGGAAAAACTGTTTTTT TRBJ1-4 TRBV7-2 TRBD1 NA
CASSVPGTGDTYGYTF TGTGCCAGCAGTGTCCCCGGGACAGGGGATACCTATGGCTACACCTTC TRBJ1-2 TRBV28 TRBD1 few
CASSWTGGNTGELFF TGTGCCAGCAGCTGGACAGGCGGTAACACCGGGGAGCTGTTTTTT TRBJ2-2 TRBV7-9 TRBD1 few
CAISSGIEETQYF TGTGCCATCAGTTCCGGGATTGAGGAGACCCAGTACTTC TRBJ2-5 TRBV10-3 NA few
CASSPWTGGVGYTF TGTGCCAGCAGCCCTTGGACAGGGGGCGTTGGCTACACCTTC TRBJ1-2 TRBV27 TRBD1 NA
CASSPSTGTDEQYF TGTGCCAGCTCACCATCTACAGGGACCGACGAGCAGTACTTC TRBJ2-7 TRBV18 NA NA
CSERMAAGQVYTF TGCAGCGAGCGAATGGCAGCCGGTCAGGTCTACACCTTC TRBJ1-2 TRBV29-1 NA NA
CASSPGGETPLHF TGTGCCAGCAGCCCAGGTGGGGAGACACCCCTCCACTTT TRBJ1-6 TRBV27 NA once
CASGPSGANVLTF TGTGCCAGCGGCCCATCTGGGGCCAACGTCCTGACTTTC TRBJ2-6 TRBV27 NA NA
CAWSSWTGTGGANTEAFF TGTGCCTGGAGCTCCTGGACAGGGACAGGGGGCGCGAACACTGAAGCTTTCTTT TRBJ1-1 TRBV30 TRBD1 NA
CASSLGRQTQPQHF TGTGCCAGCAGTTTAGGGAGACAAACTCAGCCCCAGCATTTT TRBJ1-5 TRBV28 NA few
CASSQGVQGLHTEAFF TGCGCCAGCAGCCAAGGGGTGCAGGGTCTCCACACTGAAGCTTTCTTT TRBJ1-1 TRBV4-1 NA NA
CASKNRVSGANVLTF TGTGCCAGTAAAAACAGGGTGTCTGGGGCCAACGTCCTGACTTTC TRBJ2-6 TRBV19 NA few
CAGRPTGGLLHF TGTGCCGGCAGGCCAACCGGGGGGTTGCTTCACTTT TRBJ1-6 TRBV28 NA NA
CASSPRRRANYGYTF TGTGCCAGCAGCCCCAGACGTCGAGCTAACTATGGCTACACCTTC TRBJ1-2 TRBV12-3/TRBV12-4 NA NA
CSVEDRQNTGELFF TGCAGCGTTGAAGATCGACAGAACACCGGGGAGCTGTTTTTT TRBJ2-2 TRBV29-1 NA NA
CASSRLAGGPGDEQFF TGTGCCAGCAGTCGTTTAGCGGGAGGGCCCGGGGATGAGCAGTTCTTC TRBJ2-1 TRBV12-3/TRBV12-4 TRBD2 NA
CASSYPRDRGTTEAFF TGTGCCAGCAGTTACCCGCGGGACAGGGGGACCACTGAAGCTTTCTTT TRBJ1-1 TRBV6-2/TRBV6-3 TRBD1 NA